This T cell receptor beta chain was captured by sequencing in a study of OX40 agonist ivuxolimab in advanced cancers. Study-level information: Previous treatment with anti-PD-1, anti-PD-L1 or anti-CTLA-4 therapy was allowed; 35% to 50% had received some.

With baseline, cycle 4 day 1, and cycle 7 day 1 as timepoints, blood was sampled. Sequenced by immunoSEQ multiplex PCR; TCRdb stores in-frame clones only, minus some. The sample has about 63,000 clones; roughly nine tenths are singletons. This CDR3 comprises 14 residues. Trimming took 1 base from V and 4 from J, leaving 10 bases between them. Germline CDR1 and CDR2: MNHNS and SASEGT. The sample here was CD4+ or CD8+ T cells sorted from blood, taken in a trial of the OX40 agonist ivuxolimab. The J gene is TRBJ1-2, the V gene TRBV6-1; D not resolved. This TCR came from an adult with an advanced solid tumor such as melanoma, head and neck, liver or kidney cancer. This chain's CDR3 is CASSEEVSGYGYTF. CDR3 nucleotide sequence: TGTGCCAGCAGTGAAGAGGTTTCGGGCTATGGCTACACCTTC.